Listed below are T cell receptor beta chains from one sample, sequenced in a study of T-cell reconstitution after alpha-beta-depleted transplantation in children. TCRdb processed the PCR reads anew with MiXCR; each CDR3 protein has one entry. Found here are roughly 500,000 distinct CDR3 sequences, around 17% of them singletons; the top ten hold 3.3%. The source was PBMCs from the stem cell graft donor, collected from the stem cell graft. Every receptor here comes from a human donor who donated a stem cell graft to a child with acute lymphoblastic leukemia. CDR3s include the opening cysteine and the closing phenylalanine or tryptophan. The D gene is left open where the match is weak. The listing skips clone size in some rows; elsewhere it reads once, few, many or a size class.

TRBD2,TRBJ2-2,NA,TRBV29-1,CSVENLAGGPTGELFF,TGCAGCGTTGAAAATCTAGCGGGAGGGCCAACCGGGGAGCTGTTTTTT
TRBD2,TRBJ2-3,NA,TRBV7-2,CASSLATSGRDTQYF,TGTGCCAGCAGCTTAGCGACTAGCGGGAGAGATACGCAGTATTTT
TRBD1,TRBJ2-7,few,TRBV12-3/TRBV12-4,CASRRQGSGSYEQYF,TGTGCCAGCAGAAGACAGGGGTCGGGCTCCTACGAGCAGTACTTC
NA,TRBJ1-2,few,TRBV9,CASSVSHLNSGYTF,TGTGCCAGCAGCGTATCTCATCTGAATAGTGGCTACACCTTC
NA,TRBJ2-7,few,TRBV6-2/TRBV6-3,CASSSLGGGYEQYF,TGTGCCAGCAGCTCCTTAGGAGGGGGATACGAGCAGTACTTC
TRBD2,TRBJ2-2,few,TRBV29-1,CSVLAGVGTGELFF,TGCAGCGTTCTAGCGGGAGTCGGAACCGGGGAGCTGTTTTTT
TRBD1,TRBJ2-1,NA,TRBV5-1,CASSFRGGSIYEQFF,TGCGCCAGCAGCTTTAGAGGGGGCAGTATCTATGAGCAGTTCTTC
TRBD2,TRBJ2-7,few,TRBV20-1,CSANQREPHEQYF,TGCAGTGCTAACCAGCGGGAGCCCCACGAGCAGTACTTC
NA,TRBJ2-1,NA,TRBV7-9,CASSLAFGPDEQFF,TGTGCCAGCAGCTTAGCCTTTGGGCCCGATGAGCAGTTCTTC
NA,TRBJ1-1,NA,TRBV7-9,CASSLGLGYTEAFF,TGTGCCAGCAGCTTAGGGCTAGGTTACACTGAAGCTTTCTTT
NA,TRBJ2-5,few,TRBV7-8,CASSLFLVAETQYF,TGTGCCAGCAGCTTATTTTTGGTCGCGGAGACCCAGTACTTC
NA,TRBJ2-1,few,TRBV27,CASSSNLNSYNEQFF,TGTGCCAGCAGTTCAAATCTTAACTCCTACAATGAGCAGTTCTTC
NA,TRBJ2-1,NA,TRBV7-2,CASSPPHSPNEQFF,TGTGCCAGCAGCCCCCCTCATTCTCCCAATGAGCAGTTCTTC
NA,TRBJ2-7,NA,TRBV7-9,CASSLAGFEERLEQYF,TGTGCCAGCAGCTTAGCGGGGTTCGAGGAGAGACTCGAGCAGTACTTC
NA,TRBJ1-3,once,TRBV5-6,CASSSRGNTIYF,TGTGCCAGCAGCTCGCGCGGAAACACCATATATTTT
TRBD1,TRBJ2-4,few,TRBV6-1,CASSPRDRAKNIQYF,TGTGCCAGCAGTCCCCGGGACAGGGCCAAAAACATTCAGTACTTC
TRBD1,TRBJ1-5,NA,TRBV24-1,CATGTGHNQPQHF,TGTGCCACCGGGACAGGCCACAATCAGCCCCAGCATTTT
TRBD1,TRBJ2-4,few,TRBV7-8,CASSPVWLLQGVAKNIQYF,TGTGCCAGCAGTCCAGTCTGGCTTTTACAGGGGGTAGCCAAAAACATTCAGTACTTC
NA,TRBJ2-1,few,TRBV30,CAWRGFNDNEQFF,TGTGCCTGGAGGGGCTTTAACGACAATGAGCAGTTCTTC
TRBD2,TRBJ2-7,NA,TRBV11-2,CASSLDPNSGPGYEQCF,TGTGCCAGCAGCTTAGATCCCAATAGCGGGCCTGGCTACGAGCAGTGCTTC
NA,TRBJ2-1,few,TRBV7-8,CASTSSRALSYNEQFF,TGTGCCAGCACATCCTCTCGAGCGCTCTCCTACAATGAGCAGTTCTTC
NA,TRBJ2-1,NA,TRBV5-6,CASGFRIGVTRSYNEQFF,TGTGCCAGCGGCTTTCGGATCGGGGTAACCCGCTCCTACAATGAGCAGTTCTTC
NA,TRBJ2-1,NA,TRBV7-6,CASSYRDSYEQFF,TGTGCCAGCAGTTACCGGGACTCCTATGAGCAGTTCTTC
NA,TRBJ2-7,few,TRBV10-2,CASNGGSYEQYF,TGCGCCAGCAATGGGGGGTCCTACGAGCAGTACTTC
NA,TRBJ2-1,NA,TRBV7-9,CASSLNSASINEQFF,TGTGCCAGCAGCTTAAATTCGGCTAGTATCAACGAGCAGTTCTTC
NA,TRBJ2-7,few,TRBV5-1,CASSQSGYSYEQYF,TGCGCCAGCAGCCAGAGCGGCTACTCCTACGAGCAGTACTTC
NA,TRBJ1-2,NA,TRBV20-1,CSARDGGAGGYTF,TGCAGTGCTAGAGATGGGGGGGCTGGAGGCTACACCTTC
TRBD2,TRBJ2-3,few,TRBV12-3/TRBV12-4,CASSLPGLAGNTDTQYF,TGTGCCAGCAGTTTACCCGGACTAGCGGGTAACACAGATACGCAGTATTTT
TRBD1,TRBJ1-1,few,TRBV29-1,CSVPVGGQGAFF,TGCAGCGTCCCAGTGGGGGGACAGGGAGCTTTCTTT
NA,TRBJ1-1,few,TRBV7-9,CASSAVLGGNTEAFF,TGTGCCAGCAGCGCGGTCCTGGGCGGGAACACTGAAGCTTTCTTT
TRBD2,TRBJ2-1,few,TRBV10-1,CASSRRPGGPMNEQFF,TGCGCCAGCAGCCGCCGACCGGGAGGGCCGATGAATGAGCAGTTCTTC
NA,TRBJ2-7,many,TRBV20-1,CSAQLSPYYEQYF,TGCAGTGCCCAGCTGTCACCTTACTACGAGCAGTACTTC
TRBD2,TRBJ2-4,NA,TRBV11-2,CASSRLSSGRLAKNIQYF,TGTGCCAGCAGCCGGTTGTCTAGCGGACGGCTAGCCAAAAACATTCAGTACTTC
TRBD1,TRBJ1-1,NA,TRBV9,CASSEAGGLNTEAFF,TGTGCCAGCAGCGAAGCAGGGGGCCTGAACACTGAAGCTTTCTTT
NA,TRBJ1-1,NA,TRBV19,CASSRTVLNTEAFF,TGTGCCAGTAGCCGGACAGTGTTGAACACTGAAGCTTTCTTT
NA,TRBJ1-1,NA,TRBV5-1,CASREENTEAFF,TGCGCCAGCAGGGAGGAAAACACTGAAGCTTTCTTT
NA,TRBJ2-6,NA,TRBV10-3,CAIAPSGANVLTF,TGTGCCATAGCCCCCTCTGGGGCCAACGTCCTGACTTTC
TRBD1,TRBJ2-7,few,TRBV12-3/TRBV12-4,CASRSRDRGEQYF,TGTGCCAGCAGGAGCCGGGACAGGGGCGAGCAGTACTTC
TRBD1,TRBJ2-7,few,TRBV5-1,CASSFRGQGLPEQYF,TGCGCCAGCAGCTTCCGCGGACAGGGATTACCCGAGCAGTACTTC
NA,TRBJ1-6,NA,TRBV9,CASSVEGVNSPLHF,TGTGCCAGCAGCGTAGAAGGGGTTAATTCACCCCTCCACTTT
NA,TRBJ1-1,NA,TRBV20-1,CSARRDLTEAFF,TGCAGTGCTAGGCGGGACCTGACTGAAGCTTTCTTT